This TCR beta chain was identified in a study of blood T cell repertoires in COVID-19 (dated by TCRdb to the early 2020s). Notes on the research overall: The collaborator samples originated in the United States, Italy and Spain and spanned the acute and convalescent phases of COVID-19. The material from the prospective study consisted of cDNA or gDNA derived from T cells, B-cell-depleted T cells, or PBMCs. Deeply sampled blood TCRbeta repertoires from subjects exposed to, actively infected with, or recovered from COVID-19 were included in the dataset. A freely available public database, intended as a resource for researchers studying the immune response to SARS-CoV-2, is where the repertoires were released. Samples came from the ongoing ImmuneRACE study (first 160 participants) plus 1,254 subjects from 6 global collaborators. The sample metadata nearly always contained a de-identified subject ID, COVID-19 status, age in years and sex. Where HLA class I and class II types were available, the types were taken from metadata supplied by the sample provider, not from assay-based typing.

Enrolling through a virtual design, the prospective study's participants ranged in age from roughly 18 to 100 years and lived across roughly 23 United States geographic areas. In the prospective study, participants were assigned to cohorts based on the clinical history participants reported in a screening survey and a study questionnaire. In the prospective study, mobile phlebotomists collected whole blood, serum and a nasopharyngeal or oropharyngeal swab from each participant. Additional blood draws and questionnaires over an approximately 2-month period could optionally be provided by prospective study participants. Before DNA extraction, blood samples from the prospective study were shipped at room temperature or frozen. This clone occurred a few times. It lacks a known antigen. No much larger clonotype is one base removed from it; base qualities were not supplied. The CDR3 runs 15 amino acids, cysteine and phenylalanine included. Only the CDR3 portion is preserved as DNA: 45 bases, with reading frame beginning at the first base. The V end gives up 10 bases and the J end 4 bases, leaving 6 bases in the junction not matched to a gene. Taken from the germline V gene, the CDR1 and CDR2 loops are WSHSY and SAAADI.

TCRbeta CDR3 regions were amplified from genomic DNA using the immunoSEQ Assay, a bias-controlled multiplex PCR. The paper's data handling went like this. The number of nucleated cells in each sample was estimated from the amplification of reference gene primers within the assay. Sequence reads were collapsed and filtered to measure the absolute abundance of every unique TCRbeta CDR3 rearrangement. For each sample, productive Simpson clonality was calculated by taking the square root of Simpson's diversity index across productive rearrangements. In TCRdb, the immuneACCESS table is reduced to in-frame sequences with V and J assigned. These tables do not hold every clone; where another copy was compared, an unresolved V gene accounts for under half, and the others remain unexplained. That table is the source of V, J and clone size, and D and trimming were worked out from the DNA. For this sample the table gives some 140,000 clones, of which around 82% were detected only once. The top ten constitute 4.5% to 7% of the sample.

What the work shows at the level of the full study, not this receptor alone: How much clinical and demographic metadata was included differed by source and by participant, and the metadata was provided uncurated.

The sequence is built from TRBV10-2 and TRBJ2-2, and 13 bases in between align with TRBD2. The sample taken for sequencing was PBMCs or T cells enriched from blood (not recorded which). This TCR was sampled from a man in his forties with acute COVID-19. The bases read TGCGCCACAAGCGGACTAGCGGGAGCCACCGGGGAGCTGTTTTTT. Translation gives CATSGLAGATGELFF.